A selection of T cell receptor beta chains follows, all from one sample in a study of CD8+ T cells in alopecia areata. Data came from immunoSEQ multiplex PCR; TCRdb stores just in-frame clones and leaves some out. The data hold roughly 190,000 clones, with 60% to 70% observed a single time. The sequences come from CD4+ T cells sorted from blood, collected at week 4, from a patient treated with tofacitinib. The receptor set was obtained from a human donor with alopecia areata. Each CDR3 is given with its conserved first and last residue. Fields, in order: J gene, V gene, D gene, clone size, CDR3 protein, CDR3 DNA. A D gene is named only where the DNA matches it firmly. Expanded clones get a size class; other rows say once, few or many, or leave the size out.

TRBJ1-1	TRBV29-1	.	.	CSVEMTASLNTEAFF	TGCAGCGTTGAAATGACAGCAAGCCTGAACACTGAAGCTTTCTTT
TRBJ2-3	TRBV5-1	.	.	CASSLTGATDTQYF	TGCGCCAGCAGCTTGACCGGGGCCACAGATACGCAGTATTTT
TRBJ2-3	TRBV11-2	.	.	CASSLSPVGLAFRSDTQYF	TGTGCCAGCAGCTTAAGTCCGGTAGGGCTAGCGTTTCGGTCAGATACGCAGTATTTT
TRBJ2-7	TRBV5-1	TRBD1	.	CASSFQTGGVQGGEQYF	TGCGCCAGCAGCTTCCAGACAGGGGGCGTTCAAGGAGGAGAGCAGTACTTC
TRBJ2-1	TRBV2	TRBD2	few	CASSEALLAGGDNEQFF	TGTGCCAGCAGTGAAGCCCTACTAGCGGGGGGCGACAATGAGCAGTTCTTC
TRBJ1-5	TRBV23-1	TRBD1	few	CASSQSSRGPIVQPQHF	TGCGCCAGCAGTCAATCGAGCAGGGGGCCCATCGTCCAGCCCCAGCATTTT
TRBJ1-6	TRBV30	.	.	CAWRPRPDSPLHF	TGTGCCTGGAGACCTCGACCCGATTCACCCCTCCACTTT
TRBJ1-2	TRBV29-1	.	.	CSVDPQGSYGYTF	TGCAGCGTTGACCCACAGGGTAGCTATGGCTACACCTTC
TRBJ1-2	TRBV5-1	.	.	CASSFVTGPANYGYTF	TGCGCCAGCAGCTTTGTCACAGGACCCGCTAACTATGGCTACACCTTC
TRBJ1-5	TRBV29-1	.	.	CSVGQGSDQPQHF	TGCAGCGTTGGGCAGGGGTCGGATCAGCCCCAGCATTTT
TRBJ2-1	TRBV10-3	.	few	CARRDTPNNEQFF	TGTGCCAGACGGGATACCCCTAACAATGAGCAGTTCTTC
TRBJ1-5	TRBV7-2	.	few	CASSLELGTSGHF	TGTGCCAGCAGCTTAGAATTGGGCACCTCCGGGCATTTT
TRBJ2-7	TRBV29-1	.	few	CSVEVETEAYEQYF	TGCAGCGTTGAGGTCGAGACAGAGGCTTACGAGCAGTACTTC
TRBJ2-3	TRBV27	.	few	CASILRNTDTQYF	TGTGCCAGCATTCTCCGTAACACAGATACGCAGTATTTT
TRBJ1-3	TRBV7-8	.	.	CASSLVRTASGNTIYF	TGTGCCAGCAGCTTAGTAAGGACGGCCTCTGGAAACACCATATATTTT
TRBJ1-1	TRBV5-1	.	.	CASKVQMNTEAFF	TGCGCCAGCAAGGTACAGATGAACACTGAAGCTTTCTTT
TRBJ2-7	TRBV9	.	.	CASSAAQDSRQYF	TGTGCCAGCAGCGCCGCACAGGACTCAAGGCAGTACTTC